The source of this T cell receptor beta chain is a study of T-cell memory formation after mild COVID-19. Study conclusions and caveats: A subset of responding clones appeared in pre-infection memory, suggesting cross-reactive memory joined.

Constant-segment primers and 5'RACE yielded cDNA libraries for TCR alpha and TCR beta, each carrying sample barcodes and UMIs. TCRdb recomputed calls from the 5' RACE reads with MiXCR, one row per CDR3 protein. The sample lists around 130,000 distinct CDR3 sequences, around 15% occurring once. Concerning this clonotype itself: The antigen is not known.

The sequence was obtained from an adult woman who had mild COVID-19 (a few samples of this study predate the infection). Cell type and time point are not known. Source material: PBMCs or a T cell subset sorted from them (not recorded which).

The CDR3 DNA sequence: TGTGCCAGCAGCCTCCTAGCGGGAGAGCCAGTGAATGAGCAGTTCTTC. Encoded protein: CASSLLAGEPVNEQFF. The rearrangement links TRBV7-9 to TRBJ2-1; TRBD2 matches 10 bases. CDR3 size: 16 residues. Germline CDR1 is SEHNR and CDR2 is FQNEAQ (reference sequence). The V gene end was trimmed by 5 bases and the J gene end by 7 bases; junction bases not matched to a gene: 11.